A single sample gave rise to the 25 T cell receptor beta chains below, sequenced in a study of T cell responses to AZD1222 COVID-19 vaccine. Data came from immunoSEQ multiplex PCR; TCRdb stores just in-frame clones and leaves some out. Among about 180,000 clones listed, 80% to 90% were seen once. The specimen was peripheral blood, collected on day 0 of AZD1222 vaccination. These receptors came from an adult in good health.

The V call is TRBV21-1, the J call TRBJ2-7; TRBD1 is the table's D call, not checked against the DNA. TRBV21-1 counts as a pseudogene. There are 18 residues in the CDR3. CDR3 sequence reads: CASSKARGGTGKSYEQYF. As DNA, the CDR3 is TGTGCCAGCAGCAAAGCGAGGGGGGGGACAGGGAAAAGCTACGAGCAGTACTTC.

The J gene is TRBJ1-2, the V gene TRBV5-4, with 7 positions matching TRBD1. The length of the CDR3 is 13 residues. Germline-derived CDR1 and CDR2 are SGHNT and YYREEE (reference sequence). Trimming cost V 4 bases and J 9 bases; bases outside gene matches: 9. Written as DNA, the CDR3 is TGTGCCAGCAGCCCAAACAGGGGATCTCGCTACACCTTC. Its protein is CASSPNRGSRYTF.

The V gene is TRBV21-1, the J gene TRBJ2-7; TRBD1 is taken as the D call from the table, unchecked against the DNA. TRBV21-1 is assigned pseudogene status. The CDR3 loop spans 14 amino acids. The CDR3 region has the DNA TGTGCCAGCGGACGACAGGGGGCCTCCTACGAGCAGTACGTC. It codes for CASGRQGASYEQYV.

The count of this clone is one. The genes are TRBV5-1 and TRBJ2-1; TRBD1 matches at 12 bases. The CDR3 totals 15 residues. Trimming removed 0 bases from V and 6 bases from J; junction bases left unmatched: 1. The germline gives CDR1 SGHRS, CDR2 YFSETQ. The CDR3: CASSLVGQGANEQFF. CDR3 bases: TGCGCCAGCAGCTTGGTGGGACAGGGGGCCAATGAGCAGTTCTTC. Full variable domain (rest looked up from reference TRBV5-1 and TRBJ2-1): KAGVTQTPRYLIKTRGQQVTLSCSPISGHRSVSWYQQTPGQGLQFLFEYFSETQRNKGNFPGRFSGRQFSNSRSEMNVSTLELGDSALYLCASSLVGQGANEQFFGPGTRLTVL.

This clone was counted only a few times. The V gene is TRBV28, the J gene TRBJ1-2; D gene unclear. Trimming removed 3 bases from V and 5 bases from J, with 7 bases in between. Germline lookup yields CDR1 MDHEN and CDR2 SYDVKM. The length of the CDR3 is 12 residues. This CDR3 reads CASSLGSYGYTF. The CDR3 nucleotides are TGTGCCAGCAGTTTGGGAAGTTATGGCTACACCTTC.

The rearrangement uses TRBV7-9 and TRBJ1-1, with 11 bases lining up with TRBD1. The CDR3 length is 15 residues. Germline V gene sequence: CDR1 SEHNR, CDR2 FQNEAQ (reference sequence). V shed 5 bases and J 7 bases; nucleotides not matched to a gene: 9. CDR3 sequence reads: CASSTGQGAWDEAFF. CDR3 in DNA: TGTGCCAGCAGCACTGGACAGGGGGCTTGGGATGAAGCTTTCTTT.

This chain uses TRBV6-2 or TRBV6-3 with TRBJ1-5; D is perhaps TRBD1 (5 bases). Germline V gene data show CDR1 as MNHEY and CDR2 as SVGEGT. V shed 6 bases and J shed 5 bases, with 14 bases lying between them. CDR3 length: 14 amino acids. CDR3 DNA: TGTGCCAGCAGCTGGGACGGAGACTATCAGCCCCAGCATTTT. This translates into CASSWDGDYQPQHF.

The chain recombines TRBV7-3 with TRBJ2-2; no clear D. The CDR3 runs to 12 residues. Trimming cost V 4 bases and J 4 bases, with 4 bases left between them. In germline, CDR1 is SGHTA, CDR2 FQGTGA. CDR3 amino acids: CASSSSTGELFF. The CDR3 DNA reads TGTGCCAGCAGCTCATCCACCGGGGAGCTGTTTTTT.

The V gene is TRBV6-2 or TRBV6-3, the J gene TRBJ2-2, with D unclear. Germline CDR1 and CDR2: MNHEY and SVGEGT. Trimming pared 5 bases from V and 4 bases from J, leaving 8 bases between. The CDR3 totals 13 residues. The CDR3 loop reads CASSLPGTGELFF. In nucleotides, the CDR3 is TGTGCCAGCAGTCTCCCCGGCACCGGGGAGCTGTTTTTT.

DNA of the CDR3: TGTGCCAGCAGCCACATTCTAGATACGCAGTATTTT. Translating gives CASSHILDTQYF. The J gene is TRBJ2-3, the V gene TRBV11-2; the D is unclear. V lost 5 bases and J 5 bases, leaving 8 bases between the germline ends. CDR1 and CDR2 from the germline V gene are SGHAT and FQNNGV. This CDR3 has 12 amino acids.

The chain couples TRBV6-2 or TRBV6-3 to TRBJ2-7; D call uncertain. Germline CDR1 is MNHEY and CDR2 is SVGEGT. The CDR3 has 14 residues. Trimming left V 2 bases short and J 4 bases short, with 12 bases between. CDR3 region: CASSYNLRPYEQYV. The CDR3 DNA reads TGTGCCAGCAGTTACAATTTGCGGCCTTACGAGCAGTACGTC.

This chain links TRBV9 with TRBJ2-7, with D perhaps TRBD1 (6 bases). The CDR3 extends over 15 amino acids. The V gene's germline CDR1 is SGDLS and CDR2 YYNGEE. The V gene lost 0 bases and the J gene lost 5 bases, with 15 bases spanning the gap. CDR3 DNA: TGTGCCAGCAGCGTAGCGGGCAGGGGCGTCGACGAGCAGTACTTC. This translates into CASSVAGRGVDEQYF. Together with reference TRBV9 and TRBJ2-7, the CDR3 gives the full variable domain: DSGVTQTPKHLITATGQRVTLRCSPRSGDLSVYWYQQSLDQGLQFLIQYYNGEERAKGNILERFSAQQFPDLHSELNLSSLELGDSALYFCASSVAGRGVDEQYFGPGTRLTVT.

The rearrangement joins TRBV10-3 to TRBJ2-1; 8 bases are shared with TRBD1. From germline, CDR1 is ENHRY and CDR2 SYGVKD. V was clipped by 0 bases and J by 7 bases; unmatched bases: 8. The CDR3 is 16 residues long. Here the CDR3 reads CAISESGRGLGNEQFF. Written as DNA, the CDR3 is TGTGCCATCAGTGAGTCAGGCAGGGGGCTAGGGAATGAGCAGTTCTTC.

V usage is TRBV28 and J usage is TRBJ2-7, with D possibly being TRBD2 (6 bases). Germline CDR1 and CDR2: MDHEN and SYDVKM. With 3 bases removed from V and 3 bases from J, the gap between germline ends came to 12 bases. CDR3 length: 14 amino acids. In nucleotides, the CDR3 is TGTGCCAGCAGTTTGACTAGTAAGAGCTACGAGCAGTACTTC. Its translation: CASSLTSKSYEQYF. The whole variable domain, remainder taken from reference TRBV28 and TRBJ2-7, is DVKVTQSSRYLVKRTGEKVFLECVQDMDHENMFWYRQDPGLGLRLIYFSYDVKMKEKGDIPEGYSVSREKKERFSLILESASTNQTSMYLCASSLTSKSYEQYFGPGTRLTVT.

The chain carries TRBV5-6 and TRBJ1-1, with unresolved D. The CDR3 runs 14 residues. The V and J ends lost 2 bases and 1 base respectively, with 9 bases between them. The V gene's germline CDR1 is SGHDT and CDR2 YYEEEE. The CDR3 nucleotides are TGTGCCAGCAGCTTTGAGTCGGGGAACACTGAAGCTTTCTTT. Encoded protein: CASSFESGNTEAFF.

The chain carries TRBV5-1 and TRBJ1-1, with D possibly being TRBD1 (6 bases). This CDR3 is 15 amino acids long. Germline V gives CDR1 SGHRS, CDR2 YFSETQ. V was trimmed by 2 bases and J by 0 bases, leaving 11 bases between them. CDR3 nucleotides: TGCGCCAGCAGCTTCTACCAGGGGATGAACACTGAAGCTTTCTTT. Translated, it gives CASSFYQGMNTEAFF.

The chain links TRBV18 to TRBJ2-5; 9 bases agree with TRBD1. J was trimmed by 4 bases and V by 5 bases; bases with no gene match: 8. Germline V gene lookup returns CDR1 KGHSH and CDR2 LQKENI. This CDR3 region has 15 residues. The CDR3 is CASSYRDRAGETQYF. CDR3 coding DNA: TGTGCCAGCTCATACCGGGACAGGGCTGGAGAGACCCAGTACTTC.

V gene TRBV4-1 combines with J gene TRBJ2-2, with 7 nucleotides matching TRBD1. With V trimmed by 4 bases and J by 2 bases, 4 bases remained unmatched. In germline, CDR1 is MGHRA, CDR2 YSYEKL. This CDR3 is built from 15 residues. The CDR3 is CASSPRDSNTGELFF. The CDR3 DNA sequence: TGCGCCAGCAGCCCCCGGGACAGCAACACCGGGGAGCTGTTTTTT.

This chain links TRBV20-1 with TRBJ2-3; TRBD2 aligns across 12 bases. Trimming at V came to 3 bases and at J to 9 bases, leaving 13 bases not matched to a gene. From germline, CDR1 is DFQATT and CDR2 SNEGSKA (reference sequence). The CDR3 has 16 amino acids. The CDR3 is CSASRASGGAVGTQYF. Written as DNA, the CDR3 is TGCAGTGCTAGTAGGGCTAGCGGGGGGGCCGTAGGGACGCAGTATTTT.

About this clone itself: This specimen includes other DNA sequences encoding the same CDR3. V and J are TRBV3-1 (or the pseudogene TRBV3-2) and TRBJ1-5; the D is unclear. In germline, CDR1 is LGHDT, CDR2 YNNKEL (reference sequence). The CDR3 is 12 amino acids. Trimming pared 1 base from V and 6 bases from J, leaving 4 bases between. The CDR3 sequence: CASSQVGQPQHF. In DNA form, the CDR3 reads TGTGCCAGCAGCCAAGTCGGTCAGCCCCAGCATTTT.

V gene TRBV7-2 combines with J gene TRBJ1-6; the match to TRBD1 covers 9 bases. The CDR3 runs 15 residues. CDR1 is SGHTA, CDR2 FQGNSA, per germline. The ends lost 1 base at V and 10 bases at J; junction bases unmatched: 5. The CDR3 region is CASSLVTGGASPLHF. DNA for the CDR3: TGTGCCAGCAGCTTAGTCACAGGGGGCGCGTCACCCCTCCACTTT.

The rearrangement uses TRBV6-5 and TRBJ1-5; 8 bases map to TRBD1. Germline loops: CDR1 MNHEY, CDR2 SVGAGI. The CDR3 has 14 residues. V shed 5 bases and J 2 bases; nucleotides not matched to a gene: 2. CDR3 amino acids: CASSLTGGNQPQHF. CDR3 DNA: TGTGCCAGCAGTCTGACAGGGGGCAATCAGCCCCAGCATTTT.

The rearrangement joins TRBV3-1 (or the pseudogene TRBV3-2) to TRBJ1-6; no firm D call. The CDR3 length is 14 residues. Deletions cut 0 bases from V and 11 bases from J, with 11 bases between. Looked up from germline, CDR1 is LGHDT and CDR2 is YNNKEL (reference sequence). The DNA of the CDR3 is TGTGCCAGCAGCCAAGAAATTAAAGGTACACCCCTCCACTTT. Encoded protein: CASSQEIKGTPLHF.

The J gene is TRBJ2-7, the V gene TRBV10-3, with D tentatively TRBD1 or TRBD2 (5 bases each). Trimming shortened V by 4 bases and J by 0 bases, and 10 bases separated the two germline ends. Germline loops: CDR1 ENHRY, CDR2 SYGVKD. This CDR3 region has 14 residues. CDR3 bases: TGTGCCATCAGTGGCCGGGACGCCTCCTACGAGCAGTACTTC. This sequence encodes CAISGRDASYEQYF.

CDR3 protein: CASSFQAGLNTGELFF. The CDR3 DNA is TGTGCCAGCAGTTTTCAGGCGGGTCTAAACACCGGGGAGCTGTTTTTT. The chain employs TRBV27 and TRBJ2-2; a possible D gene is TRBD2 (5 bases). Germline V lookup: CDR1 MNHEY, CDR2 SMNVEV (reference sequence). The CDR3 totals 16 residues. Trimming pared 3 bases from V and 2 bases from J, leaving 13 bases between.